These 13 T cell receptor beta chains came from one sample sequenced in a study of T cells in Graves' hyperthyroidism and ophthalmopathy. The source material, RNA transcripts, was used to amplify TCR beta CDR3 regions. First-round RT-PCR targeting the TCR CDR3 was performed with the HTBI primer set. TCRdb called the multiplex PCR reads again in MiXCR, with one record for every CDR3 protein. The repertoire consists of around 520,000 distinct CDR3 sequences, with 13% to 15% occurring once and the leading ten covering about 17%. Material: blood. Receptors originate from a woman between 18 and 29 years old with Graves' hyperthyroidism.

The sample holds many counts of this clonotype. The chain links TRBV6-2 or TRBV6-3 to TRBJ1-1, with D unresolved. V lost 2 bases, J lost 1 base, and 8 bases lay in between. The CDR3 extends over 14 amino acids. Germline values: CDR1 MNHEY, CDR2 SVGEGT. The DNA of the CDR3 is TGTGCCAGCAGTTACCCCTTTACGAACACTGAAGCTTTCTTT. Translating gives CASSYPFTNTEAFF.

The CDR3 region is CASSLRTGDYGYTF. As DNA, the CDR3 is TGTGCCAGCAGTTTACGGACAGGGGACTATGGCTACACCTTC. V and J are TRBV27 and TRBJ1-2, with 9 bases identical to TRBD1. After removal of 2 bases from V and 3 bases from J, the junction contained 1 base not matched to a gene. Germline CDR1 reads MNHEY; CDR2 reads SMNVEV (reference sequence). The CDR3 is 14 residues long.

This clonotype was counted a few times. The J gene is TRBJ2-7, the V gene TRBV4-1; D remains ambiguous. The V end lost 1 base, the J end lost 3 bases, and 10 bases lay between the germline ends. There are 14 residues in the CDR3. The germline CDR1 and CDR2 sequences are MGHRA and YSYEKL. CDR3 DNA sequence: TGCGCCAGCAGCCAAGGGTTGCTGAGCTACGAGCAGTACTTC. Translated, it gives CASSQGLLSYEQYF.

This clonotype was detected many times. V is TRBV20-1 and J is TRBJ1-5; D possibly corresponds to TRBD1 (5 bases). CDR1 and CDR2 (germline): DFQATT, SNEGSKA (reference sequence). There are 12 residues in the CDR3. Trimming took 1 base from V and 5 from J, leaving 6 bases between them. The CDR3 nucleotides read TGCAGTGCTAGAGCGGGGGATCAGCCCCAGCATTTT. Amino acids: CSARAGDQPQHF.

There are many counts of this clonotype. This chain links TRBV28 with TRBJ2-7; D is undetermined. The germline gives CDR1 MDHEN, CDR2 SYDVKM. CDR3 length: 16 amino acids. V was cut by 4 bases and J by 0 bases, with 16 bases left in between. CDR3 residues: CASSSPGLSHSYEQYF. The CDR3 DNA reads as TGTGCCAGCAGTTCCCCTGGTTTGAGCCACTCCTACGAGCAGTACTTC.

This clonotype was detected ten times or more. This chain connects TRBV9 to TRBJ2-1, with D uncertain. Germline V CDR1 and CDR2: SGDLS, YYNGEE. There are 16 residues in the CDR3. Trimming shortened V by 4 bases and J by 0 bases, and 14 bases separated the two germline ends. The CDR3 DNA sequence: TGTGCCAGCAGCTCCACAACCCGTAGCTCCTACAATGAGCAGTTCTTC. Its protein is CASSSTTRSSYNEQFF.

The chain couples TRBV4-2 to TRBJ1-2; unclear D gene. Trimming removed 6 bases from V and 8 bases from J, with 16 bases in between. This CDR3 has 13 amino acids. Looked up from germline, CDR1 is LGHNA and CDR2 is YNFKEQ. CDR3 bases: TGTGCCAGCAGTCACGGGGTAGCCGACGGCTACACCTTC. Translating it yields CASSHGVADGYTF.

This clonotype was recorded at least ten times. The chain combines TRBV20-1 with TRBJ2-1; TRBD1 aligns across 12 bases. Trimming at V came to 0 bases and at J to 7 bases, leaving 10 bases not matched to a gene. Per the germline V gene, CDR1 is DFQATT and CDR2 is SNEGSKA (reference sequence). The CDR3 consists of 17 residues. CDR3 DNA sequence: TGCAGTGCTAGAGATTTCTTGGGACAGGGGGCAGGTAATGAGCAGTTCTTC. It translates to CSARDFLGQGAGNEQFF.

This clonotype showed up just a few times. V and J are TRBV11-2 and TRBJ2-1; 9 positions agree with TRBD2. CDR3 length: 19 amino acids. The germline gives CDR1 SGHAT, CDR2 FQNNGV. Trimming took 5 bases from V and 0 from J; bases not matched to a gene: 14. CDR3: CASSDLGSGSRSSYNEQFF. DNA of the CDR3: TGTGCCAGCAGCGACCTGGGTAGCGGGAGCCGGAGCTCCTACAATGAGCAGTTCTTC. The whole variable domain, remainder taken from reference TRBV11-2 and TRBJ2-1, is EAGVAQSPRYKIIEKRQSVAFWCNPISGHATLYWYQQILGQGPKLLIQFQNNGVVDDSQLPKDRFSAERLKGVDSTLKIQPAKLEDSAVYLCASSDLGSGSRSSYNEQFFGPGTRLTVL.

The genes are TRBV7-9 and TRBJ2-5; D is perhaps TRBD2 (6 bases). In germline, CDR1 is SEHNR, CDR2 FQNEAQ (reference sequence). V gave up 7 bases and J gave up 2 bases, with 11 bases separating them. The CDR3 length is 13 residues. The DNA of the CDR3 is TGTGCCAGCAAGGGACTCATTCAAGAGACCCAGTACTTC. Protein product: CASKGLIQETQYF.

This clonotype was picked up many times. The chain has TRBV9 and TRBJ2-5, with TRBD2 matching 12 bases. The CDR3 totals 14 residues. CDR1 and CDR2 from the germline V gene are SGDLS and YYNGEE. The V gene end was trimmed by 2 bases and the J gene end by 8 bases; junction bases not matched to a gene: 4. CDR3 in amino acids: CASSVGLAGSTQYF. CDR3 coding DNA: TGTGCCAGCAGCGTCGGACTAGCGGGAAGCACCCAGTACTTC.

At least ten counts were recorded for this clonotype. The chain employs TRBV15 and TRBJ2-3; 9 bases align to TRBD2. Germline V gives CDR1 LNHNV, CDR2 YYDKDF (reference sequence). The CDR3 extends over 16 amino acids. The V gene end was trimmed by 0 bases and the J gene end by 5 bases; junction bases not matched to a gene: 6. DNA for the CDR3: TGTGCCACCAGCAGAGATCTAGCGGGAAGGGTAGATACGCAGTATTTT. Residues: CATSRDLAGRVDTQYF.

This clonotype was picked up a small number of times. This chain joins TRBV5-1 and TRBJ2-1, with D possibly matching TRBD1 (6 bases). Germline assignment: CDR1 SGHRS and CDR2 YFSETQ. This CDR3 has 13 amino acids. V was pared by 4 bases and J by 7 bases, with 12 bases between. The CDR3 is CASSPDSGNEQFF. In DNA form, the CDR3 reads TGCGCCAGCAGCCCGGACAGTGGGAATGAGCAGTTCTTC. Full variable domain (missing parts from reference TRBV5-1 and TRBJ2-1): KAGVTQTPRYLIKTRGQQVTLSCSPISGHRSVSWYQQTPGQGLQFLFEYFSETQRNKGNFPGRFSGRQFSNSRSEMNVSTLELGDSALYLCASSPDSGNEQFFGPGTRLTVL.